Sequencing of this T cell receptor beta chain was carried out in a study of blood T cell repertoires in COVID-19. TCRdb's table, derived via immunoSEQ multiplex PCR, lists solely in-frame clones and lacks some. The table includes around 300,000 clones, more than 75% detected once. The CDR3 loop spans 13 amino acids. V gave up 6 bases and J gave up 2 bases, with 9 bases separating them. The sample comprised PBMCs or T cells enriched from blood (not recorded which). The chain joins TRBV12-3 or TRBV12-4 to TRBJ2-3, with D maybe TRBD1 (6 bases). This receptor was obtained from an older woman in a cohort exposed to, infected with or recovered from COVID-19 (not recorded which). The CDR3 sequence is CASSRQDTDTQYF. The CDR3 DNA reads as TGTGCCAGCAGCCGACAGGACACAGATACGCAGTATTTT.